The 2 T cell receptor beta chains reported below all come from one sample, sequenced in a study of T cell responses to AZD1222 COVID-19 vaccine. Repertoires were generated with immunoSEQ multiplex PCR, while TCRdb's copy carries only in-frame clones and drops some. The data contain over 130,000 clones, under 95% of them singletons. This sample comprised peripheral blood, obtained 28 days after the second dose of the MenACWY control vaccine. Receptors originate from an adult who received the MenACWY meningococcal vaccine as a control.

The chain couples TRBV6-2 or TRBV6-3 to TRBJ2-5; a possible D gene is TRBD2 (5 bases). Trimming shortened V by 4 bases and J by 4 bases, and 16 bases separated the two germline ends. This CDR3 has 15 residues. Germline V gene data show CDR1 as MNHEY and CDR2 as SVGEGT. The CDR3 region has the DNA TGTGCCAGCAGTTCTGCCAGGACTTACTCAGAGACCCAGTACTTC. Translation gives CASSSARTYSETQYF.

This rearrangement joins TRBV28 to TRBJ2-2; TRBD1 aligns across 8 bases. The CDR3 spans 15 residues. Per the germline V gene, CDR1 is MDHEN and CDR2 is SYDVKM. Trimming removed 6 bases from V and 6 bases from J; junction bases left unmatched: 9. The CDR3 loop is CASSELTGGPGELFF. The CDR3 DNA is TGTGCCAGCAGCGAACTAACAGGGGGTCCCGGGGAGCTGTTTTTT.